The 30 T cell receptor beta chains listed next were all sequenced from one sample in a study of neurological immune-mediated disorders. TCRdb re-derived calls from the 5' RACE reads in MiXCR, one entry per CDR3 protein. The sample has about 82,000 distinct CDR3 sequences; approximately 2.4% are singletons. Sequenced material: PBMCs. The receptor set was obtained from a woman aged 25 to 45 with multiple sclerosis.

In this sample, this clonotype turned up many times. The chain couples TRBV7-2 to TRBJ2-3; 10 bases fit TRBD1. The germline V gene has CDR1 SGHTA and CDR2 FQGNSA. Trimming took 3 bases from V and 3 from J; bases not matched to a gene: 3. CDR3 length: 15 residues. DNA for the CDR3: TGTGCCAGCAGCTTCGGACAGGGGGATACAGATACGCAGTATTTT. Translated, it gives CASSFGQGDTDTQYF.

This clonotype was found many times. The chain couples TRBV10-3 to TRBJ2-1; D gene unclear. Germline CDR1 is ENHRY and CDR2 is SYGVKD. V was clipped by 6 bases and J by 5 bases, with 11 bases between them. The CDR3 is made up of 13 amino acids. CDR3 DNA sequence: TGTGCCATCAGGGGGATTGAGGACAATGAGCAGTTCTTC. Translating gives CAIRGIEDNEQFF.

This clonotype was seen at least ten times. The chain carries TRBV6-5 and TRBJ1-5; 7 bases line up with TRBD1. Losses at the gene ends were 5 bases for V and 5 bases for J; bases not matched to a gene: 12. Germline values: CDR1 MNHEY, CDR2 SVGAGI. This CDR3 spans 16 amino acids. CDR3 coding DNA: TGTGCCAGCAGTCCGTCCGGCAGGGGGGGGGATCAGCCCCAGCATTTT. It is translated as CASSPSGRGGDQPQHF.

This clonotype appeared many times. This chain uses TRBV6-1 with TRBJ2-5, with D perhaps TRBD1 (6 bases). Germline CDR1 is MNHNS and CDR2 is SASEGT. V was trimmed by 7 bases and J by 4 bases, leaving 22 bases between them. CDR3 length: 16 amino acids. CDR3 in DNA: TGTGCCAGCACACAGTCCTATTGGGGGCAGGGAGAGACCCAGTACTTC. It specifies CASTQSYWGQGETQYF.

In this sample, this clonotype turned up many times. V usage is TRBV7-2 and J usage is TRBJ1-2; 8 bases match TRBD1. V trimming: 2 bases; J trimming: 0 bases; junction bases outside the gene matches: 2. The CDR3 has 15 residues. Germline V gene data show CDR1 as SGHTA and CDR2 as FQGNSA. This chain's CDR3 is CASSLQGATNYGYTF. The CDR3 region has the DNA TGTGCCAGCAGCTTACAGGGGGCTACTAACTATGGCTACACCTTC. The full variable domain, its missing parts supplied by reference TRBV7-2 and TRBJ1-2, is GAGVSQSPSNKVTEKGKDVELRCDPISGHTALYWYRQSLGQGLEFLIYFQGNSAPDKSGLPSDRFSAERTGGSVSTLTIQRTQQEDSAVYLCASSLQGATNYGYTFGSGTRLTVV.

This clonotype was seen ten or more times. The chain's CDR3 is CASSLLTEAFF. CDR3 nucleotides: TGTGCCAGCAGCTTACTGACTGAAGCTTTCTTT. This chain joins TRBV7-9 and TRBJ1-1; the D is unclear. The CDR3 has 11 residues. With 2 bases removed from V and 5 bases from J, the gap between germline ends came to 3 bases. The V gene's germline CDR1 is SEHNR and CDR2 FQNEAQ (reference sequence).

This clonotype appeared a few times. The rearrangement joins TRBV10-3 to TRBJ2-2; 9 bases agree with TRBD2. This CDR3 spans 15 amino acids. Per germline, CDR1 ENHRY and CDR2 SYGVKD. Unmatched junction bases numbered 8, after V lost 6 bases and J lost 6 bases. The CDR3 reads CAISRNGTSPGELFF. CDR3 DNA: TGTGCCATCAGCCGCAACGGGACTAGCCCCGGGGAGCTGTTTTTT.

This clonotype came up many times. The CDR3 reads CAISESTGTTDTQYF. In nucleotides, the CDR3 is TGTGCCATCAGTGAGTCCACAGGGACGACAGATACGCAGTATTTT. V is TRBV10-3 and J is TRBJ2-3; possible D gene TRBD1, 6 bases. V was cut by 0 bases and J by 3 bases, with 10 bases left in between. Per germline, CDR1 ENHRY and CDR2 SYGVKD. This CDR3 comprises 15 residues.

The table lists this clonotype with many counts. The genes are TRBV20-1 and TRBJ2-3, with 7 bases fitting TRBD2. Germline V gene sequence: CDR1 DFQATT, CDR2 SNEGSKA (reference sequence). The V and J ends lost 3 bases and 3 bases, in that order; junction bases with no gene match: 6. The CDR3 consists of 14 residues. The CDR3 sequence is CSASGGSETDTQYF. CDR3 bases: TGCAGTGCTAGTGGCGGGAGTGAGACAGATACGCAGTATTTT.

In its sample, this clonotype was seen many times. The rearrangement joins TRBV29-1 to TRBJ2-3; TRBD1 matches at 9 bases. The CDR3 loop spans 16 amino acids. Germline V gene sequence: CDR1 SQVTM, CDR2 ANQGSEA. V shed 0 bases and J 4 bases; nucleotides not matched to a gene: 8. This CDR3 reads CSVEDLEDRGADTQYF. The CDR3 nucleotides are TGCAGCGTTGAAGATCTAGAGGACAGGGGCGCAGATACGCAGTATTTT.

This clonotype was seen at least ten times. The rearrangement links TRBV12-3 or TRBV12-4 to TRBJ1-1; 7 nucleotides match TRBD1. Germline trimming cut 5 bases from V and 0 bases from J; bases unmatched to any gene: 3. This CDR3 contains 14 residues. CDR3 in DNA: TGTGCCAGCAGTCCGACAGGGATGAACACTGAAGCTTTCTTT. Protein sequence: CASSPTGMNTEAFF.

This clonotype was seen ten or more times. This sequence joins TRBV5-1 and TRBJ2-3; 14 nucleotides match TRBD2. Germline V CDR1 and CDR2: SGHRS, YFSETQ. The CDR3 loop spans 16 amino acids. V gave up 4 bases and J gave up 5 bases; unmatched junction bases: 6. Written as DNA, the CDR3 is TGCGCCAGCAGCATGGGGACTAGCGGGAGTGGAGATACGCAGTATTTT. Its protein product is CASSMGTSGSGDTQYF. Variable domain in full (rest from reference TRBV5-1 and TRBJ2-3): KAGVTQTPRYLIKTRGQQVTLSCSPISGHRSVSWYQQTPGQGLQFLFEYFSETQRNKGNFPGRFSGRQFSNSRSEMNVSTLELGDSALYLCASSMGTSGSGDTQYFGPGTRLTVL.

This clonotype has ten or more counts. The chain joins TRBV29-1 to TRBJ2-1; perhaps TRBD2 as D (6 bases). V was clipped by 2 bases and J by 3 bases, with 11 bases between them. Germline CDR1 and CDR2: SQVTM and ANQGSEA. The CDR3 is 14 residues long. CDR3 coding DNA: TGCAGCGTTGAAATCGGGAGCCTCTACAATGAGCAGTTCTTC. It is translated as CSVEIGSLYNEQFF.

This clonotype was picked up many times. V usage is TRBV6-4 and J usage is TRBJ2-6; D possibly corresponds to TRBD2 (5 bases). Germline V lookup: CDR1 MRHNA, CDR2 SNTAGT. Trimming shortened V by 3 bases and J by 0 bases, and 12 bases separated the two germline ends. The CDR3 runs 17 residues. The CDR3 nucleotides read TGTGCCAGCAGTGATTCCGACGGGAACTCTGGGGCCAACGTCCTGACTTTC. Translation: CASSDSDGNSGANVLTF.

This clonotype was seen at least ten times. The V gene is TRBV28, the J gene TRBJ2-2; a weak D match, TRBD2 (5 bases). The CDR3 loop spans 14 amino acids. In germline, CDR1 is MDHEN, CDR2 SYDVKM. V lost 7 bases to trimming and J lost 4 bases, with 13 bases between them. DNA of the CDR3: TGTGCCAGCATGACCGAGAGGGTCACCGGGGAGCTGTTTTTT. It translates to CASMTERVTGELFF.

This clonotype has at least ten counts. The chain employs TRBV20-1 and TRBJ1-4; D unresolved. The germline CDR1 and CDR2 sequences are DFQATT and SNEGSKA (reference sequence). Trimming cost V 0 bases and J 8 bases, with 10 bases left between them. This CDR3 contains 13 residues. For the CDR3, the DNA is TGCAGTGCTAGAGAGGGCAGTCGGGAAAAACTGTTTTTT. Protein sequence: CSAREGSREKLFF.

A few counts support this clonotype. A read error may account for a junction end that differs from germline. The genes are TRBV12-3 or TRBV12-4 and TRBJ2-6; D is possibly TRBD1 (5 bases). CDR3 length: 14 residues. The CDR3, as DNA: TGTGCCAGCAGCGAGACCTCTGGGGCCAAAGTCCTGACTTTC. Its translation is CASSETSGAKVLTF.

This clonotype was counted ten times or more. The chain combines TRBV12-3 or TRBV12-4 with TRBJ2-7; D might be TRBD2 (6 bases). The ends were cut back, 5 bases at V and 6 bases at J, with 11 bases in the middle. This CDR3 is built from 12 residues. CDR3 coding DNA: TGTGCCAGCAGTCCCTCAGCGGGCGAGCAGTACTTC. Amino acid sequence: CASSPSAGEQYF.

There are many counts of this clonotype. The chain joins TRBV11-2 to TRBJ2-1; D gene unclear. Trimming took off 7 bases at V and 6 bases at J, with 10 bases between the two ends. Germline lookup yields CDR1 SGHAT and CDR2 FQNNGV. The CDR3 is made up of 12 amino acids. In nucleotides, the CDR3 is TGTGCCAGCACCGTCTACCCCAATGAGCAGTTCTTC. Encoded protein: CASTVYPNEQFF.

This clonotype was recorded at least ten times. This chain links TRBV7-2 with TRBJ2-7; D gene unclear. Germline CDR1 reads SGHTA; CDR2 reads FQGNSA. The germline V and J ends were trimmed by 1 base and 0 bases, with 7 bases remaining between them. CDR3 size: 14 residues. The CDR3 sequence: CASSLEQYSYEQYF. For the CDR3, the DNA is TGTGCCAGCAGCTTAGAACAGTACTCCTACGAGCAGTACTTC. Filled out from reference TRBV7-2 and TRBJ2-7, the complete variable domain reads GAGVSQSPSNKVTEKGKDVELRCDPISGHTALYWYRQSLGQGLEFLIYFQGNSAPDKSGLPSDRFSAERTGGSVSTLTIQRTQQEDSAVYLCASSLEQYSYEQYFGPGTRLTVT.

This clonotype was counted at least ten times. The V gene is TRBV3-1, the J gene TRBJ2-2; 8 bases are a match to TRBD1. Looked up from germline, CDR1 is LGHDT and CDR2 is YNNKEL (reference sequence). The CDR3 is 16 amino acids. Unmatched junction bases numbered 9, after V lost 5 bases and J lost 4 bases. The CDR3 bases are TGTGCCAGCAGCAGACGACAGGGGCCGGGCACCGGGGAGCTGTTTTTT. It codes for CASSRRQGPGTGELFF.

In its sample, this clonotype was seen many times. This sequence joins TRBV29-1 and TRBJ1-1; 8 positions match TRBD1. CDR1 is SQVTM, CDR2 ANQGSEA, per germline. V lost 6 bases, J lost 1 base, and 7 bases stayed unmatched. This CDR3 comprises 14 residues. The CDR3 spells CSVAIGQGNTEAFF. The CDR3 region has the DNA TGCAGCGTAGCCATCGGACAGGGGAACACTGAAGCTTTCTTT.

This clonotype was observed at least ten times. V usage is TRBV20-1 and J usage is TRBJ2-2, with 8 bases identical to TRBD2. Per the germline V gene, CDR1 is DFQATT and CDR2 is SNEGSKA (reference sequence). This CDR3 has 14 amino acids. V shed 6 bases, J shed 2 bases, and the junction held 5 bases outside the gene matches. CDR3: CSAAAGGNTGELFF. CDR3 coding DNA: TGCAGTGCGGCGGCGGGAGGTAACACCGGGGAGCTGTTTTTT.

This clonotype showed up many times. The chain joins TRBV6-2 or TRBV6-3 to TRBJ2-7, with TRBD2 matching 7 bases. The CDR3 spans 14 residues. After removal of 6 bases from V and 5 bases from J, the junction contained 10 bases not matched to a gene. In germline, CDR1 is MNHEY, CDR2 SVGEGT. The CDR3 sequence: CASSFGLGGDEQYF. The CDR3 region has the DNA TGTGCCAGCAGCTTCGGACTAGGCGGGGACGAGCAGTACTTC.

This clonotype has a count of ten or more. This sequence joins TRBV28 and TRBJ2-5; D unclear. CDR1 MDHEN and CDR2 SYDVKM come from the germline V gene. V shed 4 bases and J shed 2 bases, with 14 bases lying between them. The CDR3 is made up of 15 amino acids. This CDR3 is CASSYNWGNQETQYF. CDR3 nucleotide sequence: TGTGCCAGCAGTTACAACTGGGGAAATCAAGAGACCCAGTACTTC.

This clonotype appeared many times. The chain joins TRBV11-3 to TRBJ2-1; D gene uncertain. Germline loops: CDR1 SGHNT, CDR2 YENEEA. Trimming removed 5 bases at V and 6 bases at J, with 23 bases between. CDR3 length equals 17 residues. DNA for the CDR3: TGTGCCAGCAGCCCCCCGGTAGGTGCAGGAGATGTCAATGAGCAGTTCTTC. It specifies CASSPPVGAGDVNEQFF.

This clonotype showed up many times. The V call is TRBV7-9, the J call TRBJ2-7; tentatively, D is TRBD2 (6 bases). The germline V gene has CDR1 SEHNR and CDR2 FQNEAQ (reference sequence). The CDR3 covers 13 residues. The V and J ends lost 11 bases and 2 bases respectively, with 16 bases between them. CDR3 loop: CAGGNSQTYEQYF. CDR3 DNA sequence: TGTGCCGGGGGGAATTCCCAGACCTACGAGCAGTACTTC.

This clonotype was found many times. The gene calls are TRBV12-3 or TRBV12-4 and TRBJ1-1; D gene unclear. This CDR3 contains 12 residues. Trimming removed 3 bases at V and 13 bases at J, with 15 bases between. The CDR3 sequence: CASSFGVGGYFF. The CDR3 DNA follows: TGTGCCAGCAGTTTTGGAGTCGGAGGCTATTTCTTT.

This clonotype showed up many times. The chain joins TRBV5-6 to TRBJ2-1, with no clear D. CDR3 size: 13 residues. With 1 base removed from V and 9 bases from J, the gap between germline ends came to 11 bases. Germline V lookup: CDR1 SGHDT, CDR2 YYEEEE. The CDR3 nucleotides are TGTGCCAGCAGCTTGTCCCGACCTGGTGAGCAGTTCTTC. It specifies CASSLSRPGEQFF.

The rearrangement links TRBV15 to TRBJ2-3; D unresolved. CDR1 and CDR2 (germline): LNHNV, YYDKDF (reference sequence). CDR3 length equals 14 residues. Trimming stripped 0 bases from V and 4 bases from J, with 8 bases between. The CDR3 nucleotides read TGTGCCACCAGCAGAGATCGGGCCGCAGATACGCAGTATTTT. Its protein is CATSRDRAADTQYF.